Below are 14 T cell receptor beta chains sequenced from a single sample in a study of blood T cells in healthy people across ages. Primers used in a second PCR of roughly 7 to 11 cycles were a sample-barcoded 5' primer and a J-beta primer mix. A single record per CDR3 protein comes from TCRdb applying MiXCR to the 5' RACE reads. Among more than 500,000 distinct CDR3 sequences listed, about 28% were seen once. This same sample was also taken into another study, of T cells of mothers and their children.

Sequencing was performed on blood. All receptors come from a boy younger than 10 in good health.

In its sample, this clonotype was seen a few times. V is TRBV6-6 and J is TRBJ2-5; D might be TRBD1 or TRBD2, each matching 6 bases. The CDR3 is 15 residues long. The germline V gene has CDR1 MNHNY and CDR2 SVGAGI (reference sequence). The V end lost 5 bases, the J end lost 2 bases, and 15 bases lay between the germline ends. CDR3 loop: CASSQARGGQETQYF. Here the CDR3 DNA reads TGTGCCAGCAGTCAGGCCAGGGGAGGACAAGAGACCCAGTACTTC.

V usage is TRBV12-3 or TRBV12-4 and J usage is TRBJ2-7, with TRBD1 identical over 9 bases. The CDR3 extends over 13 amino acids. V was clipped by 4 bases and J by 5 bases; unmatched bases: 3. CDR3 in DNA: TGTGCCAGCAGTTGGGACAGGGACCACGAGCAGTACTTC. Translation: CASSWDRDHEQYF.

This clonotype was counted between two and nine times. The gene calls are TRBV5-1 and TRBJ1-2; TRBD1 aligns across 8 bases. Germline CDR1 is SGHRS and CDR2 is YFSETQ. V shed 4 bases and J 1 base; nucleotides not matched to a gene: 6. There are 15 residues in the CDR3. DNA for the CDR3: TGCGCCAGCAGCGGGGGGACAGGTCTTAACTATGGCTACACCTTC. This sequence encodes CASSGGTGLNYGYTF.

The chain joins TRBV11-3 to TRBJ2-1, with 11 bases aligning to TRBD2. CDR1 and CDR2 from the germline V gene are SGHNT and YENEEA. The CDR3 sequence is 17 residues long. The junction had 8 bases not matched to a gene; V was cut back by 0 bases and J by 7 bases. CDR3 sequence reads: CASSLDSGGAYRNEQFF. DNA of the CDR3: TGTGCCAGCAGCTTAGATAGCGGGGGGGCTTATCGAAATGAGCAGTTCTTC. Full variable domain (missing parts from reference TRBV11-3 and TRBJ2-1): EAGVVQSPRYKIIEKKQPVAFWCNPISGHNTLYWYLQNLGQGPELLIRYENEEAVDDSQLPKDRFSAERLKGVDSTLKIQPAELGDSAVYLCASSLDSGGAYRNEQFFGPGTRLTVL.

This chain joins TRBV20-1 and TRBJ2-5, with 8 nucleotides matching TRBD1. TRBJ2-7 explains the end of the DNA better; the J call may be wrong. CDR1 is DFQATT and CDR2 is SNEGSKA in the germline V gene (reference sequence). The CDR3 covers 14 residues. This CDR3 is CSAARQGLTYEQYF. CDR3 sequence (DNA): TGCAGTGCTGCCCGACAGGGGTTGACCTACGAGCAGTACTTC.

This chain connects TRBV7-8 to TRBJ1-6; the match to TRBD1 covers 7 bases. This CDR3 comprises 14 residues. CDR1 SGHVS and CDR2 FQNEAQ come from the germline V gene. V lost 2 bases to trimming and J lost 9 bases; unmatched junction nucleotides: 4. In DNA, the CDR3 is TGTGCCAGCAGCTTACGGGACAGTAGTTCACCCCTCCACTTT. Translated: CASSLRDSSSPLHF.

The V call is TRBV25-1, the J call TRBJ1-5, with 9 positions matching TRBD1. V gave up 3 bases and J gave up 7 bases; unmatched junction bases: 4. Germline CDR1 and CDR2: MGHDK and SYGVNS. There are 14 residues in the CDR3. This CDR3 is CASSEWTGEQPQHF. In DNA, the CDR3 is TGTGCCAGCAGTGAGTGGACAGGGGAGCAGCCCCAGCATTTT.

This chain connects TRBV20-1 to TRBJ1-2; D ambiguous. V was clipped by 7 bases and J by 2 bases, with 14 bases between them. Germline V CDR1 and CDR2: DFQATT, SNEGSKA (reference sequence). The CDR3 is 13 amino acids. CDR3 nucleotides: TGCAGTGGTGGAGACACGGGCAACTATGGCTACACCTTC. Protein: CSGGDTGNYGYTF.

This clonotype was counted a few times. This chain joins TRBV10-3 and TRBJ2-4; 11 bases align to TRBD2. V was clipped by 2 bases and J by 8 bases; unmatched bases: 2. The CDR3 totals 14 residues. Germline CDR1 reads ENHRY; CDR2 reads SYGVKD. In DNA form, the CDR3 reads TGTGCCATCAGTGAGGCGACTAGCGGGGACATTCAGTACTTC. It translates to CAISEATSGDIQYF.

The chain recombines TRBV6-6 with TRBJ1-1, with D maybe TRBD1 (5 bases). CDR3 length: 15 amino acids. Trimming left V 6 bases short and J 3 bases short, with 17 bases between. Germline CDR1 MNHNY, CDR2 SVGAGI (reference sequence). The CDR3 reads CASSNSRDYYTEAFF. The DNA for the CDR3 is TGTGCCAGCAGCAATTCCAGGGATTACTACACTGAAGCTTTCTTT.

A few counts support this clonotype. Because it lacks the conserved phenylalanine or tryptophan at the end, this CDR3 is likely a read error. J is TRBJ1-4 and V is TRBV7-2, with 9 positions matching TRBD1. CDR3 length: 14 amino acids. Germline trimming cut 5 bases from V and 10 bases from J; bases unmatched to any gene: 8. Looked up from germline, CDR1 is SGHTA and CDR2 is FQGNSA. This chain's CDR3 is CASSPAGQGGKLFS. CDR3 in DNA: TGTGCCAGCAGCCCCGCGGGACAGGGAGGAAAACTGTTTTCT.

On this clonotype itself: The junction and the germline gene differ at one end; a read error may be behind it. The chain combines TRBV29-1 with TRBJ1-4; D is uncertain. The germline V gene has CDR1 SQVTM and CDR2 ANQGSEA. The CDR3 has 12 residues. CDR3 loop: CFGVTTNEKLFF. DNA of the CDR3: TGTTTCGGGGTCACAACTAATGAAAAACTGTTTTTT.

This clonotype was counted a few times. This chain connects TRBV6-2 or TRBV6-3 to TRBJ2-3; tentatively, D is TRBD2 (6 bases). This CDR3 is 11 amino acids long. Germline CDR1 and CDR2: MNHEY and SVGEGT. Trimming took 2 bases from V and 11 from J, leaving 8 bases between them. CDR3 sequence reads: CASSYAREQYF. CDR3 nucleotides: TGTGCCAGCAGTTACGCGCGGGAGCAGTATTTT.

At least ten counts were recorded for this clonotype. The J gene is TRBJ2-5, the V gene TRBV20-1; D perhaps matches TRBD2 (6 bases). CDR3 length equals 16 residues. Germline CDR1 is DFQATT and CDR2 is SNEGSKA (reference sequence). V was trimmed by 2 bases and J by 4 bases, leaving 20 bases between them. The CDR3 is CSARPAGRFASETQYF. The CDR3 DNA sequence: TGCAGTGCTAGACCCGCGGGGCGATTTGCCTCAGAGACCCAGTACTTC.